The 7 T cell receptor beta chains presented below share a single source sample, sequenced in a study of cytomegalovirus exposure and HLA in healthy donors. Sequenced by immunoSEQ multiplex PCR; TCRdb stores in-frame clones only, minus some. The sample lists tens of thousands of clones, around 90% seen once, with around 2% in the top ten. Sequenced: PBMCs. The receptors derive from a woman aged 25 to 45 in good health and CMV-seronegative.

V is TRBV7-3 and J is TRBJ2-1; D is perhaps TRBD2 (5 bases). Trimming cost V 1 base and J 6 bases, with 13 bases left between them. The CDR3 has 15 amino acids. Germline V gene sequence: CDR1 SGHTA, CDR2 FQGTGA. The CDR3 is CASSLSPLAVNEQFF. The CDR3 DNA sequence: TGTGCCAGCAGCTTAAGTCCCCTAGCTGTCAATGAGCAGTTCTTC.

V is TRBV18 and J is TRBJ2-1; TRBD2 agrees at 13 bases. Trimming cost V 5 bases and J 7 bases; bases outside gene matches: 8. CDR3 length: 16 residues. Looked up from germline, CDR1 is KGHSH and CDR2 is LQKENI. The CDR3 nucleotides are TGTGCCAGCTCAGCAACCGGGACTAGCGGGAATAATGAGCAGTTCTTC. This gives the protein CASSATGTSGNNEQFF.

V usage is TRBV5-4 and J usage is TRBJ2-5; 12 bases agree with TRBD2. Trimming removed 5 bases from V and 4 bases from J; junction bases left unmatched: 6. Germline V lookup: CDR1 SGHNT, CDR2 YYREEE (reference sequence). This CDR3 has 15 residues. The DNA of the CDR3 is TGTGCCAGCAGTATGCAACTAGCGGGAGGAGAGACCCAGTACTTC. Translation gives CASSMQLAGGETQYF.

This chain uses TRBV18 with TRBJ2-7; possibly TRBD2 for D (6 bases). Trimming shortened V by 0 bases and J by 2 bases, and 8 bases separated the two germline ends. This CDR3 comprises 14 residues. Per germline, CDR1 KGHSH and CDR2 LQKENI. This chain's CDR3 is CASSPPGLPYEQYF. The CDR3, as DNA: TGTGCCAGCTCACCACCGGGACTCCCCTACGAGCAGTACTTC.

This clone was counted between two and nine times. The chain is built from TRBV19 and TRBJ1-5, with TRBD1 identical over 8 bases. The CDR3 sequence is 14 residues long. The V segment lost 5 bases and the J segment 2 bases; nucleotides outside the gene matches: 2. In germline, CDR1 is LNHDA, CDR2 SQIVND (reference sequence). CDR3 DNA sequence: TGTGCCAGTAGTGTACAGGGGGGCAATCAGCCCCAGCATTTT. It codes for CASSVQGGNQPQHF.

The rearrangement joins TRBV30 to TRBJ1-4, with D hard to call. Germline V gene sequence: CDR1 GTSNPN, CDR2 SVGIG (reference sequence). Trimming stripped 1 base from V and 3 bases from J, with 12 bases between. The length of the CDR3 is 15 residues. CDR3 DNA: TGTGCCTGGAGTGCTGGGGAGAAGTCTAATGAAAAACTGTTTTTT. Translation: CAWSAGEKSNEKLFF. Together with reference TRBV30 and TRBJ1-4, the CDR3 gives the full variable domain: SQTIHQWPATLVQPVGSPLSLECTVEGTSNPNLYWYRQAAGRGLQLLFYSVGIGQISSEVPQNLSASRPQDRQFILSSKKLLLSDSGFYLCAWSAGEKSNEKLFFGSGTQLSVL.

This rearrangement joins TRBV27 to TRBJ2-7, with D perhaps TRBD2 (6 bases). Per germline, CDR1 MNHEY and CDR2 SMNVEV (reference sequence). V shed 3 bases and J shed 2 bases, with 14 bases lying between them. This CDR3 comprises 15 residues. Here the CDR3 reads CASSFAGTGAYEQYF. The CDR3 DNA is TGTGCCAGCAGTTTCGCTGGGACGGGGGCCTACGAGCAGTACTTC.